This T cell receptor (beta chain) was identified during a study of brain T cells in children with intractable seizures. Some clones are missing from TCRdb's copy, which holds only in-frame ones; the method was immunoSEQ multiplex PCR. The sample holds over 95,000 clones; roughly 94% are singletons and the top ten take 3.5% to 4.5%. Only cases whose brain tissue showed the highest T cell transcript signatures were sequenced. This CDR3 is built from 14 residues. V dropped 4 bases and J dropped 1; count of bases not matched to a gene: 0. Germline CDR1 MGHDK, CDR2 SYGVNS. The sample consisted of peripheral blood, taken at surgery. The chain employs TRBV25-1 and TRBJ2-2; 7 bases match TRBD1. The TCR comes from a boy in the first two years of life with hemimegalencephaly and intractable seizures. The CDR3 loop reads CASSGQGNTGELFF. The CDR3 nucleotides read TGTGCCAGCAGTGGACAGGGGAACACCGGGGAGCTGTTTTTT. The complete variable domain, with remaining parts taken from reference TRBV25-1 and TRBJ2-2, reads EADIYQTPRYLVIGTGKKITLECSQTMGHDKMYWYQQDPGMELHLIHYSYGVNSTEKGDLSSESTVSRIRTEHFPLTLESARPSHTSQYLCASSGQGNTGELFFGEGSRLTVL.